One TCR beta chain is described in this entry. The data stem from a study of blood T cell repertoires in COVID-19. Clones were sequenced by immunoSEQ multiplex PCR, and TCRdb holds only the in-frame ones, with some missing. The sample includes some 160,000 clones, roughly four fifths of them seen just once. The sequenced sample consisted of peripheral blood. The receptor comes from a woman older than 75 with COVID-19, enrolled during active disease.

CDR3 coding DNA: TGTGCCAGCACGAAACAGGGGGGCTCTGAAGCTTTCTTT. This sequence encodes CASTKQGGSEAFF. V usage is TRBV2 and J usage is TRBJ1-1; 8 bases are shared with TRBD1. The CDR3 extends over 13 amino acids. The J segment lost 6 bases and the V segment lost 7 bases, leaving 7 bases of the junction unmatched. Germline V gene data show CDR1 as SNHLY and CDR2 as FYNNEI. The full variable domain, rest sourced from reference TRBV2 and TRBJ1-1, is EPEVTQTPSHQVTQMGQEVILRCVPISNHLYFYWYRQILGQKVEFLVSFYNNEISEKSEIFDDQFSVERPDGSNFTLKIRSTKLEDSAMYFCASTKQGGSEAFFGQGTRLTVV.